These T cell receptor beta chains were read from a single sample in a study of blood T cell repertoires in COVID-19. Profiled with immunoSEQ multiplex PCR; TCRdb holds only in-frame clones, not every one. The sample lists about 160,000 clones; roughly 82% were seen once. Sequenced: peripheral blood. These receptors all come from a woman in her forties with COVID-19, enrolled during active disease. CDR3s include the opening cysteine and the closing phenylalanine or tryptophan. D genes are given only for firm matches. Not every row has a clone size; where given, it reads once, few, many or a size class.

.	TRBJ2-3	TRBD2	TRBV7-9	TGTGCCAGCAGCCACGTCGAGGGGACTAGCGGGATCACAGATACGCAGTATTTT	CASSHVEGTSGITDTQYF
once	TRBJ1-2	.	TRBV7-8	TGTGCCAGCAGCCACGGACCGGGGTCGGACTATGGCTACACCTTC	CASSHGPGSDYGYTF
.	TRBJ2-1	TRBD2	TRBV9	TGTGCCAGCAGCGGGAGGGGACTAGCGGCCTACAATGAGCAGTTCTTC	CASSGRGLAAYNEQFF
once	TRBJ1-5	.	TRBV5-5	TGTGCCAGCAGCTTGGTAATCGGGGTGGCCCAGCCCCAGCATTTT	CASSLVIGVAQPQHF
.	TRBJ1-2	.	TRBV28	TGTGCCAGCAGTTTAGGAGGGGCGCCTTATGGCTACACCTTC	CASSLGGAPYGYTF
.	TRBJ1-3	.	TRBV19	TGTGCCAGTAGTATGCGAAGCTCTGGAAACACCATATATTTT	CASSMRSSGNTIYF
.	TRBJ1-4	TRBD1	TRBV27	TGTGCCAGCAGTTTAGGAGGGGGCGCGCTTTTAGAAAAACTGTTTTTT	CASSLGGGALLEKLFF
.	TRBJ1-6	.	TRBV7-9	TGTGCCAGCAGCTTAGTAGTTTCAGGCTCACCCCTCCACTTT	CASSLVVSGSPLHF
.	TRBJ1-5	.	TRBV2	TGTGCCAGCAATGAATGGGGGGGGTTTCAGCCCCAGCATTTT	CASNEWGGFQPQHF
.	TRBJ2-3	TRBD2	TRBV27	TGTGCCAGCAGTTTAGGACTAGCGGGAGGAGATACGCAGTATTTT	CASSLGLAGGDTQYF
.	TRBJ2-2	.	TRBV24-1	TGTGCCACCAGTAACACCGCGAACACCGGGGAGCTGTTTTTT	CATSNTANTGELFF
.	TRBJ1-4	TRBD1	TRBV5-1	TGCGCCAGCAGCAAACAGGGGCTCCAGGCAACTAATGAAAAACTGTTTTTT	CASSKQGLQATNEKLFF
.	TRBJ2-2	TRBD1	TRBV5-8	TGTGCCAGCAGCAAACAGGGGTTCCCCGGGGAGCTGTTTTTT	CASSKQGFPGELFF
.	TRBJ1-5	TRBD1	TRBV27	TGTGCCAGCTCGGGACAGGGATATCAGCCCCAGCATTTT	CASSGQGYQPQHF
.	TRBJ1-4	.	TRBV11-2	TGTGCCAGCAGCTTAGGACTGCCTAATGAAAAACTGTTTTTT	CASSLGLPNEKLFF
.	TRBJ1-2	.	TRBV6-5	TGTGCCAGCAGTTACACTCAGGAATTCTCTTTCTATGGCTACACCTTC	CASSYTQEFSFYGYTF
.	TRBJ2-5	TRBD2	TRBV7-9	TGTGCCAGCAGCCAGACTAGCGGAAAATCCCAAGAGACCCAGTACTTC	CASSQTSGKSQETQYF
once	TRBJ1-4	.	TRBV11-2	TGTGCCAGCAGCGTAGAAGTCGGTATACGGAGAGCTAATGAAAAACTGTTTTTT	CASSVEVGIRRANEKLFF
few	TRBJ2-2	.	TRBV7-8	TGTGCCAGCAGCTTATTAATTATTCCCAACACCGGGGAGCTGTTTTTT	CASSLLIIPNTGELFF
.	TRBJ1-2	.	TRBV6-5	TGTGCCAGCAGTTACTCCTCAGGGGTAGAAGGCTACACCTTC	CASSYSSGVEGYTF
.	TRBJ1-5	TRBD1	TRBV29-1	TGCAGCGTTGCCCAGGGGGGCAATCAGCCCCAGCATTTT	CSVAQGGNQPQHF
.	TRBJ2-2	.	TRBV9	TGTGCCAGCAGCGTAGAACAGGGTTTAACCGGGGAGCTGTTTTTT	CASSVEQGLTGELFF
once	TRBJ2-1	.	TRBV6-5	TGTGCCAGCAGTTTCACAGAAATATACAATGAGCAGTTCTTC	CASSFTEIYNEQFF
.	TRBJ2-4	.	TRBV21-1	TGTGCCAGCAGCAAAGGTAACGGGACAGGGGTCGAACAGGCCAAAAACATTCAGTACTTC	CASSKGNGTGVEQAKNIQYF
.	TRBJ2-1	TRBD2	TRBV9	TGTGCCAGCAGCGTAGGCAGCCTAGCGGGGTACAATGAGCAGTTCTTC	CASSVGSLAGYNEQFF
once	TRBJ2-1	.	TRBV5-1	TGCGCCAGCAGCTTAGACTCCGGCTCCTACAATGAGCAGTTCTTC	CASSLDSGSYNEQFF
many	TRBJ2-1	TRBD1	TRBV7-3	TGTGCCAGCAGCTTACGTTGGGACAGGGGGCAAAATGAGCAGTTCTTC	CASSLRWDRGQNEQFF
.	TRBJ1-1	.	TRBV9	TGTGCCAGCAGTGCCACAGGGTCCTCTGAAGCTTTCTTT	CASSATGSSEAFF
.	TRBJ1-2	.	TRBV2	TGTGCCAGCCGGCGGGACCTATATGGCTACACCTTC	CASRRDLYGYTF
.	TRBJ2-2	.	TRBV4-2	TGTGCCAGCAGCCAAGTGGCCGCGAACACCGGGGAGCTGTTTTTT	CASSQVAANTGELFF
.	TRBJ1-2	.	TRBV3-1/TRBV3-2	TGTGCCAGCAGCCGATCAAGAGGCCAGGGCGGATTGAATGGCTACACCTTC	CASSRSRGQGGLNGYTF
once	TRBJ1-6	TRBD1	TRBV27	TGTGCCAGCAGTTTGTTCGCAGGGGGCGTCTCACCCCTCCACTTT	CASSLFAGGVSPLHF
.	TRBJ1-1	.	TRBV6-5	TGTGCCAGCAGCTACACCTTGCAGGGCAACACTGAAGCTTTCTTT	CASSYTLQGNTEAFF
.	TRBJ2-7	.	TRBV7-2	TGTGCCAGCAGCTTAGTTCGGTCTACTTTTACCTACGAGCAGTACTTC	CASSLVRSTFTYEQYF
.	TRBJ1-3	.	TRBV7-9	TGTGCCAGCACCTTGACATCCACCTCTGGAAACACCATATATTTT	CASTLTSTSGNTIYF
.	TRBJ2-5	.	TRBV5-6	TGTGCCAGCAGCTTGGTGGGGGGCAGGGGGCAAGAGACCCAGTACTTC	CASSLVGGRGQETQYF
.	TRBJ1-2	TRBD1	TRBV9	TGTGCCAGCAGCGCCCCGGGACAGGGCCCCTATGGCTACACCTTC	CASSAPGQGPYGYTF
.	TRBJ2-1	.	TRBV19	TGTGCCAGCTCCGGGACTGGGGCCAATGAGCAGTTCTTC	CASSGTGANEQFF
once	TRBJ2-1	TRBD1	TRBV5-8	TGTGCCAGCAAAAGGACAGGGGGCTACAATGAGCAGTTCTTC	CASKRTGGYNEQFF
.	TRBJ2-2	TRBD1	TRBV19	TGTGCCAGTTCTCGACCCGGGACAGGGACCGGGGAGCTGTTTTTT	CASSRPGTGTGELFF
.	TRBJ1-6	.	TRBV2	TGTGCCAGCAGTTCCGGTTATTGGAGCTCCTATAATTCACCCCTCCACTTT	CASSSGYWSSYNSPLHF
.	TRBJ2-1	TRBD1	TRBV19	TGTGCCAGTAGTCCCCGGGACAGGGGCTACAATGAGCAGTTCTTC	CASSPRDRGYNEQFF
.	TRBJ2-1	.	TRBV6-2/TRBV6-3	TGTGCCAGCAGTTACCGGGGGATTCGCTACAATGAGCAGTTCTTC	CASSYRGIRYNEQFF
few	TRBJ1-1	.	TRBV30	TGTGCCTGGAAGCAGGGGTTTAACACTGAAGCTTTCTTT	CAWKQGFNTEAFF
once	TRBJ2-1	.	TRBV7-8	TGTGCCAGCAGCTCCGGACTTTCCGGGGAGCAGTTCTTC	CASSSGLSGEQFF
.	TRBJ1-4	TRBD1	TRBV5-1	TGCGCCAGCAGCCCGAGTGGACAGGGGGTAAATGAAAAACTGTTTTTT	CASSPSGQGVNEKLFF
.	TRBJ1-1	TRBD1	TRBV30	TGTGCCTGGACCGGGACAGGGTGGACTGAAGCTTTCTTT	CAWTGTGWTEAFF
few	TRBJ1-1	TRBD1	TRBV5-4	TGTGCCAGCAGCCCACCCGGGACAGTCATGAACACTGAAGCTTTCTTT	CASSPPGTVMNTEAFF
.	TRBJ2-1	.	TRBV7-9	TGTGCCAGCAGACATGGGAGCGGCAGCTCCTACAATGAGCAGTTCTTC	CASRHGSGSSYNEQFF
.	TRBJ2-3	TRBD2	TRBV10-3	TGTGCCATCAGGGGGGGAGCGGGGAGAGGGGCTGCTCCTAGCACAGATACGCAGTATTTT	CAIRGGAGRGAAPSTDTQYF
.	TRBJ1-3	.	TRBV5-4	TGTGCCAGCAGCTGGGGGGGTGGGAGCTCTGGAAACACCATATATTTT	CASSWGGGSSGNTIYF
.	TRBJ1-1	.	TRBV2	TGTGCCAGCGGTCCTCCGGGGGTAACTGAAGCTTTCTTT	CASGPPGVTEAFF